The clone carrying this T cell receptor beta chain was seen a handful of times. Its specificity is not known. Sequencing libraries made from TCR beta cDNA carried unique molecular identifiers. A population of 1 to 10 million T cells gave rise to a few hundred thousand cDNA molecules. TCRdb re-analysed the PCR reads in MiXCR, keeping a single row per CDR3 protein. The data contain roughly 870,000 distinct CDR3 sequences, 53% of them singletons. With 6 bases clipped from V and 2 bases from J, the junction kept 8 bases outside the gene matches. The CDR3 is made up of 14 amino acids. Germline V gives CDR1 DFQATT, CDR2 SNEGSKA (reference sequence). The data stem from a study of post-analysis software for immune sequencing data. About the research overall: Patients had relapsing-remitting, secondary progressive or progressive-relapsing multiple sclerosis; some lacked subtype. Overall study findings and caveats: The study found TRBV5-6, TRBV5-1 and TRBV20-1 among several TRBV segments more frequent in patients than controls. Pronounced co-clustering by F measure was evident among identically batched samples. Diversity measured as normalized Chao1 was significantly lower in multiple sclerosis patients than in controls.

The chain recombines TRBV20-1 with TRBJ2-7; 9 nucleotides match TRBD1. The source material was blood. The origin of this receptor is a girl between 10 and 17 years old with multiple sclerosis. The CDR3 DNA sequence: TGCAGTGCACTTCTGACAGGGGGGGCCTACGAGCAGTACTTC. It translates to CSALLTGGAYEQYF.